Listed below are T cell receptor beta chains from one sample, sequenced in a study of cytomegalovirus exposure and HLA in healthy donors. Using immunoSEQ multiplex PCR, the repertoire was profiled, and TCRdb retains in-frame clones only, with some absent. The table includes more than 100,000 clones, around 89% detected once. The specimen was PBMCs. These receptors were collected from a woman between 18 and 29 years old in good health and CMV-seropositive. The CDR3 runs from the conserved cysteine through the conserved F or W. Fields, in order: J gene, V gene, clone size, CDR3 length, D gene, CDR3 protein, CDR3 DNA. The D gene is left open where the match is weak. Size is stated for part of the rows, as once, few or many counts, or as a class when the clone is expanded.

TRBJ2-7,TRBV19,-,14,TRBD2,CASSKSSGSPEQYF,TGTGCCAGTAGTAAGTCTAGCGGGAGTCCCGAGCAGTACTTC
TRBJ1-4,TRBV2,-,16,-,CASSEGTSAGWEKLFF,TGTGCCAGCAGTGAAGGTACTTCCGCCGGGTGGGAAAAACTGTTTTTT
TRBJ1-1,TRBV19,-,17,TRBD1,CASSISPGQGGRTEAFF,TGTGCCAGTAGTATAAGCCCGGGACAGGGGGGTAGGACTGAAGCTTTCTTT
TRBJ2-4,TRBV19,-,15,TRBD1,CANMTGTIAKNIQYF,TGTGCCAACATGACAGGGACGATAGCCAAAAACATTCAGTACTTC
TRBJ2-1,TRBV11-3,-,12,-,CASRPRGNEQFF,TGTGCCAGCAGGCCCAGAGGCAATGAGCAGTTCTTC
TRBJ1-1,TRBV7-9,-,16,TRBD1,CASSLDRDRRNTEAFF,TGTGCCAGCAGCTTAGATAGGGACAGAAGGAACACTGAAGCTTTCTTT
TRBJ2-5,TRBV4-1,-,16,TRBD2,CASSRGLAGWQETQYF,TGCGCCAGCAGCCGCGGACTAGCGGGGTGGCAAGAGACCCAGTACTTC
TRBJ1-2,TRBV7-2,-,12,-,CASRGAGYGYTF,TGTGCCAGCAGGGGGGCCGGCTATGGCTACACCTTC
TRBJ2-5,TRBV11-3,-,17,TRBD2,CASSLGFTSGVQETQYF,TGTGCCAGCAGCTTAGGTTTTACTAGCGGGGTCCAAGAGACCCAGTACTTC
TRBJ1-3,TRBV5-1,once,15,TRBD1,CASGTGGLSGNTIYF,TGCGCCAGCGGGACAGGGGGCCTCTCTGGAAACACCATATATTTT
TRBJ2-1,TRBV25-1,-,15,-,CASSTPRRGYNEQFF,TGTGCCAGCAGTACGCCTAGGAGGGGTTACAATGAGCAGTTCTTC
TRBJ2-5,TRBV11-3,once,15,TRBD2,CASTLRTSGAETQYF,TGTGCCAGCACCCTACGGACTAGCGGGGCGGAGACCCAGTACTTC
TRBJ2-5,TRBV5-4,-,13,TRBD1,CASRIDRVETQYF,TGTGCCAGCAGGATCGACAGGGTGGAGACCCAGTACTTC
TRBJ2-7,TRBV7-2,-,14,-,CASSLSGDTYEQYF,TGTGCCAGCAGCTTGAGTGGGGACACATACGAGCAGTACTTC
TRBJ1-4,TRBV2,-,15,-,CASTRGGARGEKLFF,TGTGCCAGCACCCGAGGGGGGGCCCGGGGTGAAAAACTGTTTTTT
TRBJ2-1,TRBV2,-,15,TRBD2,CASRGLAGGNNEQFF,TGTGCCAGCCGAGGACTAGCGGGAGGTAACAATGAGCAGTTCTTC
TRBJ2-2,TRBV5-1,-,16,TRBD2,CASSSSGGENTGELFF,TGCGCCAGCAGTTCCAGCGGGGGGGAGAACACCGGGGAGCTGTTTTTT
TRBJ2-7,TRBV14,-,14,TRBD1,CASSPGTGVYEQYF,TGTGCCAGCAGCCCCGGGACAGGAGTCTACGAGCAGTACTTC
TRBJ2-7,TRBV29-1,-,13,TRBD1,CSVETGYPYEQYF,TGCAGCGTTGAGACAGGGTACCCCTACGAGCAGTACTTC
TRBJ2-7,TRBV19,-,14,TRBD1,CASSTKGGPYEQYF,TGTGCCAGTAGTACTAAAGGGGGCCCCTACGAGCAGTACTTC
TRBJ2-4,TRBV19,once,18,-,CASSPPRRGAVAKNIQYF,TGTGCCAGTAGTCCACCTCGTCGGGGGGCTGTGGCCAAAAACATTCAGTACTTC
TRBJ1-3,TRBV19,-,15,TRBD1,CASSKGQGFGNTIYF,TGTGCCAGTAGTAAGGGACAGGGCTTCGGAAACACCATATATTTT
TRBJ1-1,TRBV4-1,-,13,TRBD1,CASAGTENTEAFF,TGCGCCAGCGCCGGGACAGAGAACACTGAAGCTTTCTTT
TRBJ1-1,TRBV9,-,18,TRBD1,CASSPSPRGRGGVAEAFF,TGTGCCAGCAGCCCGTCGCCCAGGGGGCGAGGCGGGGTTGCTGAAGCTTTCTTT
TRBJ2-2,TRBV7-8,-,16,-,CASSSRPAHSTGELFF,TGTGCCAGCAGCTCCCGTCCGGCCCACAGCACCGGGGAGCTGTTTTTT
TRBJ2-1,TRBV14,-,22,TRBD2,CASNPEGLSGTSGTVHYNEQFF,TGTGCCAGCAACCCAGAGGGGTTGTCGGGGACTAGCGGGACGGTTCACTACAATGAGCAGTTCTTC
TRBJ2-1,TRBV9,-,16,TRBD2,CASSTKAGEYNNEQFF,TGTGCCAGCAGCACGAAAGCGGGAGAGTATAACAATGAGCAGTTCTTC
TRBJ2-7,TRBV4-2,-,15,TRBD1,CASSQAQGQRGEQYF,TGTGCCAGCAGCCAAGCTCAGGGACAGCGCGGCGAGCAGTACTTC
TRBJ2-3,TRBV19,-,13,-,CASSPGSADTQYF,TGTGCCAGTAGTCCGGGATCCGCAGATACGCAGTATTTT
TRBJ1-1,TRBV5-1,-,15,TRBD1,CASSRLTGGASEAFF,TGCGCCAGCAGCCGACTTACAGGGGGCGCGTCCGAAGCTTTCTTT
TRBJ2-1,TRBV11-1,-,17,TRBD2,CASSLEVASGISSEQFF,TGTGCCAGCAGCTTAGAGGTGGCTAGCGGGATTTCCTCTGAGCAGTTCTTC
TRBJ2-1,TRBV5-1,-,17,TRBD1,CASSLVDRQSSYNEQFF,TGCGCCAGCAGCTTGGTGGACAGGCAGAGCTCCTACAATGAGCAGTTCTTC
TRBJ1-1,TRBV30,-,13,-,CAWSVGLGLEAFF,TGTGCCTGGAGTGTAGGGTTGGGGCTGGAAGCTTTCTTT
TRBJ1-5,TRBV6-5,-,15,-,CASSQGPPLNQPQHF,TGTGCCAGCAGCCAGGGCCCTCCGCTTAATCAGCCCCAGCATTTT
TRBJ2-3,TRBV9,-,17,-,CASSVGEGGRGTDTQYF,TGTGCCAGCAGCGTCGGAGAAGGGGGTCGGGGCACAGATACGCAGTATTTT
TRBJ2-2,TRBV27,-,16,TRBD1,CASSSVQGAGTGELFF,TGTGCCAGCAGTTCGGTACAGGGGGCGGGCACCGGGGAGCTGTTTTTT
TRBJ2-2,TRBV4-3,-,15,TRBD1,CASSQLGQGVGELFF,TGCGCCAGCAGCCAACTGGGACAGGGAGTCGGGGAGCTGTTTTTT
TRBJ1-1,TRBV7-8,-,17,-,CASSLQGRMNMNTEAFF,TGTGCCAGCAGCCTCCAAGGGAGGATGAACATGAACACTGAAGCTTTCTTT
TRBJ2-1,TRBV15,-,16,-,CATSNGQRTGSNEQFF,TGTGCCACCAGCAACGGACAGCGTACAGGGAGCAATGAGCAGTTCTTC
TRBJ1-1,TRBV7-8,-,13,-,CASSLVRNTEAFF,TGTGCCAGCAGCTTGGTCAGGAACACTGAAGCTTTCTTT